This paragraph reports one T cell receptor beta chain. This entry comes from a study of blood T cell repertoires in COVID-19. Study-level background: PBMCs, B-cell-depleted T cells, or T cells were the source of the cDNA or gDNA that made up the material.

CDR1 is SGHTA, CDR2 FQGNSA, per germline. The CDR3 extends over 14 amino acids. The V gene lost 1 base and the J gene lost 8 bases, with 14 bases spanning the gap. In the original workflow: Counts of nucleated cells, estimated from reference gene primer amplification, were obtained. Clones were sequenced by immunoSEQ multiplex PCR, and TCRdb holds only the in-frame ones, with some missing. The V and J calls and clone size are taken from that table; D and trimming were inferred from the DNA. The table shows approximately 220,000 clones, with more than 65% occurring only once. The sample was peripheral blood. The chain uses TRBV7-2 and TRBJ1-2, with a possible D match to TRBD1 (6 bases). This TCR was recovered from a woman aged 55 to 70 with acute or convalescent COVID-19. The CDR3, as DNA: TGTGCCAGCAGCTTAGGGGGGCTTATTGAGGGCTACACCTTC. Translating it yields CASSLGGLIEGYTF.